This TCR beta chain is drawn from a study of blood T cell repertoires in COVID-19. Study-level information: The United States, Italy and Spain supplied acute and convalescent COVID-19 samples. PBMCs, B-cell-depleted T cells, or T cells were the source of the cDNA or gDNA that made up the material.

Authors' analysis steps: Estimation of nucleated cell counts was performed using reference gene primer amplification. Only in-frame clones appear in the TCRdb table, and some are missing; sequencing was by immunoSEQ multiplex PCR. V and J calls and clone size are given by that table; D and trimming were obtained from the DNA. This sample has about 140,000 clones, with about 70% found just once. The V end lost 2 bases, the J end lost 7 bases, and 6 bases lay between the germline ends. The CDR3 sequence is 13 residues long. The source of this sequence is a man of 80 years or more with acute or convalescent COVID-19. The sequenced sample was peripheral blood. The V gene is TRBV12-3 or TRBV12-4, the J gene TRBJ1-6; D call uncertain. The chain's CDR3 is CASSLNSNSPLHF. The CDR3 DNA is TGTGCCAGCAGTTTAAACTCCAATTCACCCCTCCACTTT.